This T cell receptor beta chain is from a study of T-cell reconstitution after alpha-beta-depleted transplantation in children. After removal of 7 bases from V and 4 bases from J, the junction contained 10 bases not matched to a gene. Germline V gives CDR1 SQVTM, CDR2 ANQGSEA. This CDR3 is built from 14 residues. Library preparation (for TCRbeta) was performed with unique molecular identifiers. From the PCR reads, TCRdb called clonotypes with MiXCR, one entry per CDR3 protein. This sample has 70,000 to 95,000 distinct CDR3 sequences, with 12% found just once. Ten or more counts support this clonotype.

This TCR was recovered from a human donor who donated a stem cell graft to a child with inherited bone marrow failure. The gene calls are TRBV29-1 and TRBJ2-1; TRBD1 matches at 7 bases. Material: PBMCs from the stem cell graft donor, obtained from the stem cell graft. The CDR3 spells CSGEGTESYNEQFF. The CDR3 coding sequence is TGCAGCGGAGAAGGGACAGAGAGTTACAATGAGCAGTTCTTC.